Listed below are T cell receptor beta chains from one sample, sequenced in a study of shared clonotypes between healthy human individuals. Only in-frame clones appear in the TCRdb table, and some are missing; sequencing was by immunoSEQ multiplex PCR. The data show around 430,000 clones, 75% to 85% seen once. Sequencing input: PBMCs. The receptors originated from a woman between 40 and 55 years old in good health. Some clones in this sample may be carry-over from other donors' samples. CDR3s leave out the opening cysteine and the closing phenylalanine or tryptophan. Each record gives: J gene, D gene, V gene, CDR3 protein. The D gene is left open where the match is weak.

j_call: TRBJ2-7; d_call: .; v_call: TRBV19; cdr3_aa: ASSTAATSSYEQY
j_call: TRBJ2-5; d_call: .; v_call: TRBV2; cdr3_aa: ASKVIGAETQY
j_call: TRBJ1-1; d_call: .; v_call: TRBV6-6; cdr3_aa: ASVSLGWSTEAF
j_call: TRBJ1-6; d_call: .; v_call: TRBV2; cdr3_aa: ASSELEVESLH
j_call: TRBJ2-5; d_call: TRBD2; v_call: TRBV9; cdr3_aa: ASSVDLTSGGETQY
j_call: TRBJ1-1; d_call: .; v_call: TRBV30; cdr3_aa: AWSTGNGPEAF
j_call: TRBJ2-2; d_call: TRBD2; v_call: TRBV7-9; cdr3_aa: ASSFSAGRASTGELF
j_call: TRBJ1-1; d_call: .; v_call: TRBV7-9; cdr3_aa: ASSPAGGNTEAF
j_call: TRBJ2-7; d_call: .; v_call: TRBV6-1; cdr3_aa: ASIGTVTYEQY
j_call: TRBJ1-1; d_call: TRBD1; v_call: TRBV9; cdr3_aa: ASSAGQGRNTEAF
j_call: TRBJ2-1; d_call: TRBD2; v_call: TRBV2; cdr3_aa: ASTLAGGLNYNEQF
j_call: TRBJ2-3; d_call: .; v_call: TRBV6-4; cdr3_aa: ASSDSSGPTDTQY
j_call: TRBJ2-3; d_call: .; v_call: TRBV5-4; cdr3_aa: ASRPQSRTDTQY
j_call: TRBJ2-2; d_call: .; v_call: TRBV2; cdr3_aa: ASIRSGNTGELF
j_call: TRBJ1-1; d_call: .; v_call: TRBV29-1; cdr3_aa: SVDMLLTEAF
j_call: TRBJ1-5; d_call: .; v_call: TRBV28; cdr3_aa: ASSSGHLFSNQPQH
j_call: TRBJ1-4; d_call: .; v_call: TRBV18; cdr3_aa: ASSHGAEDEKLF
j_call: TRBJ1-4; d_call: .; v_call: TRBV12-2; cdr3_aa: ASRSGTGSPGSPTTNEKLF
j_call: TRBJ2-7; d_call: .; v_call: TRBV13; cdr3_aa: ASSLRPSLRGPSSYEQY
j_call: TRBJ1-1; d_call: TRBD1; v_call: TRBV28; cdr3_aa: ASRTTPGTANTEAF
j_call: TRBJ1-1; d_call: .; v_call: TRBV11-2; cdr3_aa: ASSLDLWGAYTEAF
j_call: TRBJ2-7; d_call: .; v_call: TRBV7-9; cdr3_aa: ASSPLGGRDPHEQY
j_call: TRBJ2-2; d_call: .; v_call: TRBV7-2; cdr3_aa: ASSLRTVNTGELF
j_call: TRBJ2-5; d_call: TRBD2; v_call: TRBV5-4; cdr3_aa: ASSLGVAGVRETQY
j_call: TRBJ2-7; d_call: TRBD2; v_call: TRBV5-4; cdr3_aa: ASSETSGSSYEQY
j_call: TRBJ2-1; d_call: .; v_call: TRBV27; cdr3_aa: ASSFGRNEQF
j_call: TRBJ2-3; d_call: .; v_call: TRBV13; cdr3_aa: ASLYRAEDTQY
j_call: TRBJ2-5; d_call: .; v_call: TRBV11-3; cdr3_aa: ASSLFGRDETQY
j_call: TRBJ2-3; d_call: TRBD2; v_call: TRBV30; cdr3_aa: AWSEFQVALAGEAGTQY
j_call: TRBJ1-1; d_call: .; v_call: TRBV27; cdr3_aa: ASFRRGSMNTEAF
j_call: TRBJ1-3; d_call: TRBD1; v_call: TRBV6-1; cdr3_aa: ASSEPHRGSGNTIY
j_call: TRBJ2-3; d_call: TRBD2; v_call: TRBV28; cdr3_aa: ASSSGTSGRAWDTQY
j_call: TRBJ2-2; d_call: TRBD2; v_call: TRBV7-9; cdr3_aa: ASSLAGYGELF
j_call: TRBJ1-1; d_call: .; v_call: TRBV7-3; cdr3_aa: ASSRRADTEAF
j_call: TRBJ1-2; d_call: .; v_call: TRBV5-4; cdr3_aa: ASRPWVASTKDT
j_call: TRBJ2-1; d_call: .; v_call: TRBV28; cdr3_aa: ASSRPRGINNEQF
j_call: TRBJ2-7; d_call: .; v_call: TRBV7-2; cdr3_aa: ASSPTTYEQY
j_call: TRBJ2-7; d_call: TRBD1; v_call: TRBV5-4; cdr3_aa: ASSRGQEYEQY
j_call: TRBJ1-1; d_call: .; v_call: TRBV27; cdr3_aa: ASSLKVWRALGNTEAF
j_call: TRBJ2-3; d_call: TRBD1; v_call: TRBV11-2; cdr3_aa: ASSLGTGYTDTQY
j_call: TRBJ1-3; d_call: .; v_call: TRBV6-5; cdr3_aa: ASSPGGSGNTIY
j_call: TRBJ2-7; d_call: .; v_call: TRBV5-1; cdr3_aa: ASSQVVALAPGEQY
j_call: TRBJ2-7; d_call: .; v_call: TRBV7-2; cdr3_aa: ASSLAGGWAYEQY
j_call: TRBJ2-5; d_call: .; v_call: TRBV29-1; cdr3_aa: SVGGETQY
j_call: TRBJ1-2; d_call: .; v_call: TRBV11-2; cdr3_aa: ASSFDRNYGYT
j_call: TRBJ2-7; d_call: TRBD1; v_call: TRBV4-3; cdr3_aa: ASGSDRVGEQY
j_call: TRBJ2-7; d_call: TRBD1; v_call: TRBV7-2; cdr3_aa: ASSFRGLPGERY
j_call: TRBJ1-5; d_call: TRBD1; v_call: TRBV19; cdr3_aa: ASSLPPRDRQASNQPQH
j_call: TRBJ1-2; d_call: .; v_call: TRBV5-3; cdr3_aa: ARSLAVLRYGYT
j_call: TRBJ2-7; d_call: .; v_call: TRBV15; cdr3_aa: ATSRGRSSYEQY
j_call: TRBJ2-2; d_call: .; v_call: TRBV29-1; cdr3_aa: SGGGPRDTGELF
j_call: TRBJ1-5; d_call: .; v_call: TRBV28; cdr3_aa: ASSLRGVVQPQH
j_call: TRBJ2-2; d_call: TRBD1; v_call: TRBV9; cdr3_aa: ASSLTGANTGELF